A single sample is the source of the 28 T cell receptor beta chains below, sequenced in a study of human T cells and chemical hapten exposure. Time point noted: patch test 2, 6 weeks after DPC sensitization. As to treatment: therapeutic diphenylcyclopropenone sensitization with weekly scalp DPC. TCRdb passed the RACE reads through MiXCR, listing each CDR3 protein once. The data show nearly 85,000 distinct CDR3 sequences, with more than 9% seen just once and around 1.5% held by the top ten. The sequenced sample was whole blood, obtained in connection with sensitization to the hapten diphenylcyclopropenone (DPC). The receptor source for this set is a man aged 18 to 30 with alopecia areata. Some clones in this sample may be carry-over from other donors' samples.

This clonotype was observed a few times. J is TRBJ2-7 and V is TRBV29-1; D remains unclear. Germline lookup yields CDR1 SQVTM and CDR2 ANQGSEA. With 4 bases removed from V and 2 bases from J, the gap between germline ends came to 9 bases. The CDR3 is made up of 12 amino acids. CDR3 in DNA: TGCAGCGTTGCTGACGCTGCCTACGAGCAGTACGTC. Residues: CSVADAAYEQYV.

The rearrangement uses TRBV4-1 and TRBJ1-5, with D tentatively TRBD1 (5 bases). The CDR3 length is 15 residues. Trimming took 2 bases from V and 6 from J, leaving 14 bases between them. Germline assignment: CDR1 MGHRA and CDR2 YSYEKL. The CDR3 DNA sequence: TGCGCCAGCAGCCAACTCCTTCAGGGCAGTCAGCCCCAGCATTTT. It yields the protein CASSQLLQGSQPQHF.

This clonotype was seen more than once but under ten times. V gene TRBV20-1 combines with J gene TRBJ2-3, with a weak D call TRBD2 (5 bases). The CDR3 sequence is 15 residues long. Germline loops: CDR1 DFQATT, CDR2 SNEGSKA (reference sequence). V dropped 0 bases and J dropped 0 bases, with 10 bases sitting between them. The CDR3 is CSARDAPGSTDTQYF. CDR3 DNA sequence: TGCAGTGCTAGAGATGCGCCGGGAAGCACAGATACGCAGTATTTT.

Only a few counts were recorded for this clonotype. The chain joins TRBV11-1 to TRBJ2-5, with a tentative D call TRBD1 (5 bases). Per the germline V gene, CDR1 is SGHAT and CDR2 is FQDESV (reference sequence). CDR3 length: 15 amino acids. Trimming removed 3 bases from V and 2 bases from J, with 13 bases in between. The CDR3, as DNA: TGTGCCAGCAGCTTTATGGACACCGGACAAGAGACCCAGTACTTC. It specifies CASSFMDTGQETQYF.

This clonotype came up many times. The chain combines TRBV11-2 with TRBJ2-1, with 10 bases matching TRBD1. V shed 6 bases and J 9 bases; nucleotides not matched to a gene: 11. Germline V gene lookup returns CDR1 SGHAT and CDR2 FQNNGV. The CDR3 totals 15 residues. The CDR3 sequence: CASRHSDRGHVEQFF. CDR3 DNA: TGTGCCAGCAGACACTCCGACAGGGGGCACGTTGAGCAGTTCTTC.

The table lists this clonotype with a few counts. This rearrangement joins TRBV20-1 to TRBJ1-2, with unresolved D. Per germline, CDR1 DFQATT and CDR2 SNEGSKA (reference sequence). The V gene lost 3 bases and the J gene lost 6 bases, with 14 bases spanning the gap. This CDR3 has 13 amino acids. For the CDR3, the DNA is TGCAGTGCTAGTGGAGGGATAAACAATGGCTACACCTTC. Its translation: CSASGGINNGYTF.

This clonotype showed up just a few times. The chain recombines TRBV7-3 with TRBJ2-1, with TRBD1 identical over 9 bases. V shed 5 bases and J 4 bases; nucleotides not matched to a gene: 6. Germline V lookup: CDR1 SGHTA, CDR2 FQGTGA. The CDR3 runs to 15 residues. CDR3 DNA sequence: TGTGCCAGCAGCCTCCGGGGGACAGGGTACAATGAGCAGTTCTTC. Protein product: CASSLRGTGYNEQFF.

The genes are TRBV11-2 and TRBJ1-1, with no clear D. V lost 2 bases and J 8 bases, leaving 12 bases between the germline ends. CDR3 length: 13 residues. Germline V gives CDR1 SGHAT, CDR2 FQNNGV. CDR3 loop: CASSLRQGLEAFF. CDR3 bases: TGTGCCAGCAGCTTACGACAAGGTCTAGAAGCTTTCTTT. Full variable domain (remainder filled in from reference TRBV11-2 and TRBJ1-1): EAGVAQSPRYKIIEKRQSVAFWCNPISGHATLYWYQQILGQGPKLLIQFQNNGVVDDSQLPKDRFSAERLKGVDSTLKIQPAKLEDSAVYLCASSLRQGLEAFFGQGTRLTVV.

This clonotype was counted many times. The chain is built from TRBV10-3 and TRBJ1-5, with TRBD1 matching over 10 bases. The CDR3 extends over 16 amino acids. V was pared by 0 bases and J by 3 bases, with 2 bases of the junction left unmatched. The germline CDR1 and CDR2 sequences are ENHRY and SYGVKD. This CDR3 reads CAISESDRGPNQPQHF. The CDR3 DNA sequence: TGTGCCATCAGTGAGTCTGACAGGGGGCCCAATCAGCCCCAGCATTTT.

A word on this clonotype: The limits of the CDR3 on the DNA are not certain, so only TCRdb's listed CDR3 is given. V is TRBV7-5 and J is TRBJ2-3; the listed D gene, TRBD1, was not tested against the DNA. TRBV7-5 is a pseudogene segment. The CDR3 sequence runs 22 residues, both termini included. The CDR3 spells CISVSEAIVPGQGGRGTDTQYF.

This clonotype was detected a few times. The CDR3 bases are TGCGCCAGCAGCCTGGGCTTTGGGGCCCTGAACACTGAAGCTTTCTTT. As protein: CASSLGFGALNTEAFF. The chain is built from TRBV5-1 and TRBJ1-1; TRBD1 is a possible D gene (5 bases). Trimming stripped 4 bases from V and 0 bases from J, with 16 bases between. Per the germline V gene, CDR1 is SGHRS and CDR2 is YFSETQ. The CDR3 sequence is 16 residues long.

V and J are TRBV10-3 and TRBJ2-6; no reliable D call. Trimming removed 11 bases from V and 2 bases from J, with 16 bases in between. The V gene's germline CDR1 is ENHRY and CDR2 SYGVKD. This CDR3 contains 15 residues. CDR3 loop: CAAAFSFPGANVLTF. In DNA form, the CDR3 reads TGTGCCGCGGCATTCTCCTTTCCTGGGGCCAACGTCCTGACTTTC.

This clonotype was picked up many times. The V gene is TRBV4-3, the J gene TRBJ2-2; the D is unclear. The CDR3 runs to 16 residues. Between the trimmed V and J ends, which lost 0 bases and 4 bases, there was a span of 12 bases. Germline V gene lookup returns CDR1 LGHNA and CDR2 YSLEER. The DNA of the CDR3 is TGCGCCAGCAGCCAAGAAGGAGTGCACGCCACCGGGGAGCTGTTTTTT. The encoded protein is CASSQEGVHATGELFF.

This clonotype was seen many times. This chain connects TRBV20-1 to TRBJ2-7; weak D call: TRBD2 (6 bases). With 4 bases removed from V and 5 bases from J, the gap between germline ends came to 12 bases. Germline V CDR1 and CDR2: DFQATT, SNEGSKA (reference sequence). The CDR3 spans 12 residues. The CDR3 sequence is CSAIEGGDEQYF. In DNA form, the CDR3 reads TGCAGTGCTATCGAGGGCGGGGACGAGCAGTACTTC.

The chain joins TRBV7-9 to TRBJ2-7; 7 nucleotides agree with TRBD1. Unmatched junction bases numbered 4, after V lost 3 bases and J lost 2 bases. Germline lookup yields CDR1 SEHNR and CDR2 FQNEAQ (reference sequence). The length of the CDR3 is 14 residues. CDR3 residues: CASSLTGPTYEQYF. The CDR3 coding sequence is TGTGCCAGCAGCTTGACAGGGCCGACCTACGAGCAGTACTTC. Full variable domain (rest looked up from reference TRBV7-9 and TRBJ2-7): DTGVSQNPRHKITKRGQNVTFRCDPISEHNRLYWYRQTLGQGPEFLTYFQNEAQLEKSRLLSDRFSAERPKGSFSTLEIQRTEQGDSAMYLCASSLTGPTYEQYFGPGTRLTVT.

This clonotype has a handful of counts. The V gene is TRBV20-1, the J gene TRBJ1-1; no firm D call. V lost 5 bases, J lost 2 bases, and 15 bases lay in between. The CDR3 extends over 14 amino acids. Germline V CDR1 and CDR2: DFQATT, SNEGSKA (reference sequence). In DNA form, the CDR3 reads TGCAGTGCTCACCCCCTTGGGAGAAACACTGAAGCTTTCTTT. Translation: CSAHPLGRNTEAFF.

This chain uses TRBV29-1 with TRBJ2-7, with 7 bases that match TRBD1. There are 11 residues in the CDR3. Germline V gene lookup returns CDR1 SQVTM and CDR2 ANQGSEA. The V segment lost 6 bases and the J segment 6 bases; nucleotides outside the gene matches: 5. DNA of the CDR3: TGCAGCGTCCGACAGGGAGTCGAGCAGTACGTC. Translation gives CSVRQGVEQYV.

Here the CDR3 reads CASSLGTGFSYEQYF. The DNA of the CDR3 is TGCGCCAGCAGCCTTGGGACAGGGTTCTCCTACGAGCAGTACTTC. This sequence joins TRBV4-3 and TRBJ2-7, with 9 bases lining up with TRBD1. This CDR3 has 15 residues. V lost 4 bases to trimming and J lost 0 bases; unmatched junction nucleotides: 4. The V gene's germline CDR1 is LGHNA and CDR2 YSLEER.

The J gene is TRBJ1-2, the V gene TRBV9, with unresolved D. The CDR3 runs 16 residues. V gave up 2 bases and J gave up 2 bases, with 16 bases separating them. Germline loops: CDR1 SGDLS, CDR2 YYNGEE. CDR3 protein: CASSVLARPHNYGYTF. The CDR3 region has the DNA TGTGCCAGCAGCGTTTTAGCAAGACCTCACAACTATGGCTACACCTTC.

This clonotype has a handful of counts. CDR3 residues: CASSLMAPGLAGWYEQYF. CDR3 nucleotides: TGCGCCAGCAGCTTGATGGCCCCTGGACTAGCGGGGTGGTACGAGCAGTACTTC. The chain uses TRBV5-1 and TRBJ2-7, with 12 bases lining up with TRBD2. Germline V CDR1 and CDR2: SGHRS, YFSETQ. CDR3 length equals 18 residues. The ends lost 1 base at V and 4 bases at J; junction bases unmatched: 12.

This clonotype came up many times. The chain combines TRBV6-6 with TRBJ2-7, with D possibly TRBD1 on 5 matching bases. CDR3 size: 14 residues. V was clipped by 4 bases and J by 5 bases, with 15 bases between them. Per the germline V gene, CDR1 is MNHNY and CDR2 is SVGAGI (reference sequence). CDR3 amino acids: CASSLYGAPNEQYV. In DNA form, the CDR3 reads TGTGCCAGCAGTTTATATGGGGCCCCCAACGAGCAGTACGTC.

This clonotype was seen at least ten times. This sequence joins TRBV7-9 and TRBJ1-1; D is unclear. CDR1 and CDR2 (germline): SEHNR, FQNEAQ (reference sequence). With 3 bases removed from V and 3 bases from J, the gap between germline ends came to 5 bases. The CDR3 extends over 12 amino acids. The CDR3 spells CASSFGYTEAFF. The CDR3 DNA reads TGTGCCAGCAGCTTCGGTTACACTGAAGCTTTCTTT.

This clonotype was detected a few times. This sequence joins TRBV4-1 and TRBJ1-1; D is possibly TRBD1 (5 bases). This CDR3 region has 14 residues. Germline-derived CDR1 and CDR2 are MGHRA and YSYEKL. V was shortened by 9 bases and J by 7 bases, with 21 bases between the two germline ends. CDR3: CASQRGPPGVEAFF. The DNA of the CDR3 is TGCGCCAGTCAGAGGGGACCTCCGGGCGTTGAAGCTTTCTTT.

Only a few counts were recorded for this clonotype. CDR3 coding DNA: TGTGCCAGCAGTTTGGGTCAGCTAAACAATGAGCAGTTCTTC. Translation: CASSLGQLNNEQFF. The chain couples TRBV28 to TRBJ2-1; D remains ambiguous. Per germline, CDR1 MDHEN and CDR2 SYDVKM. Deletions cut 3 bases from V and 5 bases from J, with 11 bases between. This CDR3 is 14 amino acids long.

This clonotype was seen repeatedly, ten times or more. This chain joins TRBV4-3 and TRBJ2-7, with TRBD1 identical over 9 bases. CDR3 length: 15 residues. Germline values: CDR1 LGHNA, CDR2 YSLEER. V lost 1 base, J lost 4 bases, and 5 bases stayed unmatched. The CDR3 region has the DNA TGCGCCAGCAGCCAAGCGGGGACAGGGCCATACGAGCAGTACGTC. Translation: CASSQAGTGPYEQYV.

A note on this clonotype: Because the CDR3 is missing its conserved closing phenylalanine or tryptophan, this is likely a read error. This chain uses TRBV5-1 with TRBJ2-7; D possibly uses TRBD1 or TRBD2 (5 bases each). CDR1 and CDR2 from the germline V gene are SGHRS and YFSETQ. V lost 3 bases and J lost 4, with 11 bases in between. This CDR3 is built from 13 residues. This CDR3 is CASSSEGRYEQYI. DNA for the CDR3: TGCGCCAGCAGCTCAGAGGGGCGGTACGAGCAGTACATC.

As to this clonotype: The junction shows a germline mismatch at one end, possibly a read error. The chain couples TRBV2 to TRBJ1-6; 9 nucleotides align to TRBD1. The CDR3 extends over 13 amino acids. Germline-derived CDR1 and CDR2 are SNHLY and FYNNEI. The CDR3 here is CASGQGIGSPLLF. As DNA, the CDR3 is TGTGCCAGCGGACAGGGGATCGGTTCACCCCTCCTCTTT.

Comments on this clonotype: Possible read error: a much larger clone is one base away. The chain carries TRBV12-3 or TRBV12-4 and TRBJ1-5; the match to TRBD1 covers 10 bases. CDR3 length equals 14 residues. CDR3 in amino acids: CASRMTGGNRPQHF. The CDR3, as DNA: TGTGCCAGCAGAATGACAGGGGGCAATCGGCCCCAGCATTTT.